Listed here is a single TCR beta chain. The antigen is unknown. This sample is part of a study of OX40 agonist ivuxolimab in advanced cancers. Study observations and caveats: Expanded clones were, on average, more numerous in CD8+ T cells than in CD4+.

Assay: immunoSEQ multiplex PCR; the TCRdb copy retains only in-frame clones and omits some. The sample carries tens of thousands of clones, approximately 88% recorded once. V was trimmed by 3 bases and J by 5 bases, leaving 10 bases between them. Germline-derived CDR1 and CDR2 are KGHSH and LQKENI. This CDR3 region has 13 residues. The sequence was collected from an adult with an advanced solid tumor such as melanoma, head and neck, liver or kidney cancer. The sample consisted of CD4+ or CD8+ T cells sorted from blood, taken in a trial of the OX40 agonist ivuxolimab. The chain has TRBV18 and TRBJ2-5; no clear D gene. Here the CDR3 DNA reads TGTGCCAGCTCACCCTCTAACCCGGAGACCCAGTACTTC. It specifies CASSPSNPETQYF.